The 20 T cell receptor beta chains given below trace back to one sample, sequenced in a study of blood T cell repertoires in COVID-19 (dated by TCRdb to 2020 to 2021). Library preparation used the immunoSEQ multiplex PCR assay. As stored in TCRdb, this immuneACCESS dataset retains in-frame rearrangements with V and J assigned. A fraction of the clones does not appear; measured against another copy, unresolved V genes explain less than half of the discrepancy, and the remainder lacks a known reason. This sample comprises about 430,000 clones, around 90% of them detected only once. The top ten constitute 0.8% to 0.9% of the sample. The sample comprised peripheral blood. The source of these receptors is a man aged 18-30 years with COVID-19, enrolled during active disease.

This clone was counted only a few times. The genes are TRBV7-2 and TRBJ2-3, with TRBD2 matching 11 bases. The CDR3 consists of 16 residues. The trim removed 5 bases at V and 6 bases at J, leaving 10 bases unmatched. Germline V gene lookup returns CDR1 SGHTA and CDR2 FQGNSA. The CDR3 loop reads CASSPAGTSGGDTQYF. The CDR3 nucleotides read TGTGCCAGCAGCCCCGCCGGGACTAGCGGAGGGGATACGCAGTATTTT.

J is TRBJ2-3 and V is TRBV15, with 9 bases lining up with TRBD1. CDR3 length: 15 residues. The junction had 7 bases not matched to a gene; V was cut back by 4 bases and J by 5 bases. The germline V gene encodes CDR1 LNHNV and CDR2 YYDKDF (reference sequence). CDR3 sequence reads: CATSKTGTGLDTQYF. CDR3 DNA: TGTGCCACCAGCAAAACCGGGACAGGGTTAGATACGCAGTATTTT.

The chain recombines TRBV11-3 with TRBJ2-3; 9 nucleotides match TRBD2. V shed 5 bases and J 6 bases; nucleotides not matched to a gene: 15. Germline CDR1 is SGHNT and CDR2 is YENEEA. CDR3 size: 17 residues. Written as DNA, the CDR3 is TGTGCCAGCAGCCGGGGTAGCGGGAGCCCCTCCGGGGATACGCAGTATTTT. Amino acid sequence: CASSRGSGSPSGDTQYF.

This chain joins TRBV2 and TRBJ2-5; 8 positions match TRBD1. Trimming removed 1 base from V and 1 base from J; junction bases left unmatched: 2. The germline gives CDR1 SNHLY, CDR2 FYNNEI. The CDR3 is 15 residues long. CDR3 protein: CASSEGTGSQETQYF. The CDR3 nucleotides are TGTGCCAGCAGTGAAGGGACAGGGAGCCAAGAGACCCAGTACTTC.

This clone has only one observation. V is TRBV21-1 and J is TRBJ2-1; the D call of TRBD1 is as the table states it, not checked on the DNA. TRBV21-1 is marked as a pseudogene. The CDR3 totals 15 residues. CDR3 DNA sequence: TGTGCCAGCACGAACAGGGTCCCGTCCTACAATGAGCAGTTCTTC. This encodes CASTNRVPSYNEQFF.

This clone has just a few counts. V and J are TRBV29-1 and TRBJ2-7; 7 bases map to TRBD1. Trimming cost V 4 bases and J 5 bases; bases outside gene matches: 8. This CDR3 spans 13 amino acids. The germline gives CDR1 SQVTM, CDR2 ANQGSEA. The CDR3 region is CSVVVTGTHEQYF. The CDR3 nucleotides read TGCAGCGTTGTCGTGACAGGGACCCACGAGCAGTACTTC.

In this sample, this clone turned up many times. V gene TRBV5-4 combines with J gene TRBJ1-1, with 10 bases matching TRBD1. V dropped 2 bases and J dropped 0; count of bases not matched to a gene: 4. Germline CDR1 reads SGHNT; CDR2 reads YYREEE (reference sequence). There are 16 residues in the CDR3. As DNA, the CDR3 is TGTGCCAGCAGCTTAGGACAGGGGGTGATGAACACTGAAGCTTTCTTT. Its protein product is CASSLGQGVMNTEAFF.

The chain is built from TRBV6-1 and TRBJ2-2; TRBD2 is a possible D gene (6 bases). The CDR3 is made up of 17 amino acids. The V gene lost 4 bases and the J gene lost 4 bases, with 19 bases spanning the gap. From germline, CDR1 is MNHNS and CDR2 SASEGT. CDR3 coding DNA: TGTGCCAGCAGTGGCGGGACGCCCTACGGGGCCACCGGGGAGCTGTTTTTT. Translated, it gives CASSGGTPYGATGELFF.

V and J are TRBV13 and TRBJ2-1; D gene ambiguous. The ends were cut back, 2 bases at V and 4 bases at J, with 3 bases in the middle. CDR3 length: 12 amino acids. CDR1 is PRHDT, CDR2 FYEKMQ, per germline (reference sequence). Here the CDR3 DNA reads TGTGCCAGCAGCTTATCTTACAATGAGCAGTTCTTC. It encodes CASSLSYNEQFF.

The chain is built from TRBV2 and TRBJ2-5; TRBD2 matches at 9 bases. The CDR3 contains 16 residues. Germline CDR1 reads SNHLY; CDR2 reads FYNNEI. V was pared by 6 bases and J by 1 base, with 9 bases of the junction left unmatched. CDR3 nucleotides: TGTGCCAGCAGAGAGTCTATAGCGGGAGCCCAAGAGACCCAGTACTTC. Its translation is CASRESIAGAQETQYF.

The J gene is TRBJ2-3, the V gene TRBV14, with a tentative D call TRBD2 (5 bases). The CDR3 is 15 residues long. V was cut by 4 bases and J by 1 base, with 12 bases left in between. The V gene's germline CDR1 is SGHDN and CDR2 FVKESK. The CDR3 is CASSLLGGGTDTQYF. CDR3 DNA: TGTGCCAGCAGCCTACTAGGTGGGGGCACAGATACGCAGTATTTT.

The V gene is TRBV5-4, the J gene TRBJ1-1; 11 nucleotides align to TRBD1. Germline trimming cut 0 bases from V and 9 bases from J; bases unmatched to any gene: 1. The CDR3 consists of 13 residues. Germline V gives CDR1 SGHNT, CDR2 YYREEE (reference sequence). DNA for the CDR3: TGTGCCAGCAGCTTGGGGACAGGGGGCAAAGCTTTCTTT. It is translated as CASSLGTGGKAFF.

Worth noting for this clone: Other nucleotide sequences in the sample specify the same CDR3. The chain links TRBV19 to TRBJ2-2, with D perhaps matching TRBD1 (6 bases). From germline, CDR1 is LNHDA and CDR2 SQIVND (reference sequence). The CDR3 is made up of 13 amino acids. Trimming removed 6 bases at V and 2 bases at J, with 7 bases between. CDR3: CASSGTNTGELFF. The CDR3 nucleotides read TGTGCCAGTAGCGGGACAAACACCGGGGAGCTGTTTTTT.

The V and J genes are TRBV7-9 and TRBJ2-2, with TRBD2 matching 8 bases. The trim removed 0 bases at V and 5 bases at J, leaving 5 bases unmatched. Germline assignment: CDR1 SEHNR and CDR2 FQNEAQ (reference sequence). This CDR3 has 16 amino acids. The CDR3 sequence: CASSLAGRLATGELFF. The CDR3, as DNA: TGTGCCAGCAGCTTAGCGGGGCGACTAGCGACCGGGGAGCTGTTTTTT.

V and J are TRBV27 and TRBJ1-2; D may be TRBD1 (5 bases). CDR3 length: 16 residues. Germline values: CDR1 MNHEY, CDR2 SMNVEV (reference sequence). Trimming stripped 3 bases from V and 4 bases from J, with 18 bases between. The CDR3 nucleotides read TGTGCCAGCAGTTTCCTGGGGCTATCTTCTCTCTATGGCTACACCTTC. Amino acids: CASSFLGLSSLYGYTF.

V usage is TRBV4-2 and J usage is TRBJ2-2, with D possibly being TRBD2 (5 bases). The germline V gene encodes CDR1 LGHNA and CDR2 YNFKEQ. Trimming removed 0 bases at V and 4 bases at J, with 6 bases between. CDR3 length equals 14 residues. This CDR3 is CASSQERATGELFF. The CDR3 coding sequence is TGTGCCAGCAGCCAAGAGAGGGCCACCGGGGAGCTGTTTTTT.

To note about this clone: The same CDR3 arises from other DNA sequences in this sample as well. J is TRBJ2-7 and V is TRBV6-6; 7 positions agree with TRBD1. Per germline, CDR1 MNHNY and CDR2 SVGAGI (reference sequence). This CDR3 contains 13 residues. J lost 3 bases, V lost 6 bases, and 5 bases had no gene match. The CDR3 here is CASSPGTVYEQYF. Written as DNA, the CDR3 is TGTGCCAGCAGCCCGGGGACAGTCTACGAGCAGTACTTC.

The genes are TRBV11-2 and TRBJ2-1; D is unresolved. Germline values: CDR1 SGHAT, CDR2 FQNNGV. Between the trimmed V and J ends, which lost 5 bases and 3 bases, there was a span of 11 bases. The length of the CDR3 is 14 residues. CDR3 loop: CASSESSGYNEQFF. The CDR3 nucleotides read TGTGCCAGCAGCGAAAGCTCGGGCTACAATGAGCAGTTCTTC.

The chain joins TRBV6-6 to TRBJ2-7; 10 bases are shared with TRBD2. CDR3 length: 16 residues. CDR1 is MNHNY and CDR2 is SVGAGI in the germline V gene (reference sequence). The junction had 10 bases not matched to a gene; V was cut back by 2 bases and J by 6 bases. The CDR3 bases are TGTGCCAGCAGTTACCGCCCAGCGGGGGGGCGAGGCGAGCAGTACTTC. It is translated as CASSYRPAGGRGEQYF.

The chain carries TRBV7-2 and TRBJ2-1; D is uncertain. The germline gives CDR1 SGHTA, CDR2 FQGNSA. The CDR3 spans 13 residues. V gave up 5 bases and J gave up 3 bases, with 8 bases separating them. The CDR3 loop is CASSRSNYNEQFF. Written as DNA, the CDR3 is TGTGCCAGCAGCCGATCTAACTACAATGAGCAGTTCTTC.